A selection of T cell receptor beta chains follows, all from one sample in a study of T cell changes during pregnancy in multiple sclerosis. Sequenced by immunoSEQ multiplex PCR; TCRdb stores in-frame clones only, minus some. Among some 47,000 clones listed, roughly 90% were seen once. Sequencing used peripheral blood, obtained in the first trimester of pregnancy. The source of these receptors is a female donor with multiple sclerosis, enrolled in a pregnancy study. CDR3s include the opening cysteine and the closing phenylalanine or tryptophan. The D gene is left open where the match is weak. The listing skips clone size in some rows; elsewhere it reads once, few, many or a size class.

TRBJ1-2 | . | . | TRBV6-1 | TGTGCCAGCAGTGAGGGTCTCCGGGGTTACACCTTC | CASSEGLRGYTF
TRBJ2-7 | . | . | TRBV9 | TGTGCCAGCAGCGTAGCGGACAGACCATTGGCCTACGAGCAGTACTTC | CASSVADRPLAYEQYF
TRBJ2-1 | TRBD2 | . | TRBV6-1 | TGTGCCAGCAGTGAATTGCTAGCGGGTTACAATGAGCAGTTCTTC | CASSELLAGYNEQFF
TRBJ2-3 | TRBD2 | . | TRBV6-4 | TGTGCCAGCAGTCGGACTAGCGGGAGCACAGATACGCAGTATTTT | CASSRTSGSTDTQYF
TRBJ2-5 | TRBD2 | . | TRBV18 | TGTGCCAGCTCACTATTGACTAGCGGGGACCAAGAGACCCAGTACTTC | CASSLLTSGDQETQYF
TRBJ1-2 | TRBD1 | once | TRBV6-4 | TGTGCCAGCAGACTCCGGGACAGGGGACCGCTCACCTTC | CASRLRDRGPLTF
TRBJ2-1 | TRBD1 | . | TRBV7-9 | TGTGCCAGCAGCAGAGGGACAGGCTCCTACAATGAGCAGTTCTTC | CASSRGTGSYNEQFF
TRBJ2-7 | . | . | TRBV18 | TGTGCCAGCTCACCTGGATCGTTGGGCACCTACGAGCAGTACTTC | CASSPGSLGTYEQYF
TRBJ1-2 | . | . | TRBV2 | TGTGCCAGCAGTCTCGGGGGGCGCGGCTACACCTTC | CASSLGGRGYTF
TRBJ1-4 | . | . | TRBV19 | TGTGCCAGTAGTATCTCCAGGGTTAGCGAAAAACTGTTTTTT | CASSISRVSEKLFF